Here is one TCR beta chain with its context. Germline V gene data show CDR1 as MGHRA and CDR2 as YSYEKL. V was shortened by 0 bases and J by 2 bases, with 5 bases between the two germline ends. This CDR3 contains 13 residues. Reverse transcription of about 0.45 to 1 ug RNA was carried out with random hexamers. Coverage of TCR beta CDR3 amplification by immunoSEQ multiplex PCR extended to 54 Vbeta and 13 Jbeta. Each CDR3 protein gets one entry after TCRdb re-called the immunoSEQ multiplex PCR reads with MiXCR. Of 45,000 to 60,000 distinct CDR3 sequences listed, just over 90% were seen once; the top ten hold roughly 0.5%. Sequencing of TCR beta was undertaken in CD8+ and CD4+ T cells derived from blood. These data belong to a study of CD8 T cells in Susac syndrome.

This rearrangement joins TRBV4-1 to TRBJ2-7; D is unresolved. The TCR sequence derives from a human donor with multiple sclerosis. The sequencing sample was made of CD8+ T cells from PBMCs. CDR3 in DNA: TGCGCCAGCAGCCAAGATTACGCCTACGAGCAGTACTTC. Amino acids: CASSQDYAYEQYF.